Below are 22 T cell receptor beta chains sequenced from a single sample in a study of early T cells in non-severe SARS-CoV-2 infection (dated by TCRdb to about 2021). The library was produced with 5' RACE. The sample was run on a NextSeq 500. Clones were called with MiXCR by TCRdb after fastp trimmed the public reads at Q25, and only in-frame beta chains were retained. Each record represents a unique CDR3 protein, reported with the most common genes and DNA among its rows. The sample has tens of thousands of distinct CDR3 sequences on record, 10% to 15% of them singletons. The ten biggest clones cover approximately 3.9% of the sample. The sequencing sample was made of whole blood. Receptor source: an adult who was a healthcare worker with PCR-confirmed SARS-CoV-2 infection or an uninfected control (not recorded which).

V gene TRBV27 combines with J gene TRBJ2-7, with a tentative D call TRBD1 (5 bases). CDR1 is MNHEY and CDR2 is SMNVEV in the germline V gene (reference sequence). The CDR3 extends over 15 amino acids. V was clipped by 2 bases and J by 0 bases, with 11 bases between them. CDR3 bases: TGTGCCAGCAGTTTAAGGATCGGACACTCCTACGAGCAGTACTTC. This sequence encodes CASSLRIGHSYEQYF.

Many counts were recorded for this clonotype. The CDR3 nucleotides read TGTGCCAGCAGCCGAGGACTAGCGGGGAAAGAGACCCAGTACTTC. It translates to CASSRGLAGKETQYF. This chain uses TRBV4-2 with TRBJ2-5, with 12 nucleotides matching TRBD2. V lost 4 bases, J lost 3 bases, and 3 bases stayed unmatched. Germline CDR1 and CDR2: LGHNA and YNFKEQ. The CDR3 contains 15 residues.

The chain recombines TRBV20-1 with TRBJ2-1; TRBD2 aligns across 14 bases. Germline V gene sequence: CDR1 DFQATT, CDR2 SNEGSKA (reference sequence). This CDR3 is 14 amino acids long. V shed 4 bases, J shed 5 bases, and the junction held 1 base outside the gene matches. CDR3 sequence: CSATTSGRDNEQFF. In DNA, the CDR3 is TGCAGTGCTACGACTAGCGGGAGGGACAATGAGCAGTTCTTC.

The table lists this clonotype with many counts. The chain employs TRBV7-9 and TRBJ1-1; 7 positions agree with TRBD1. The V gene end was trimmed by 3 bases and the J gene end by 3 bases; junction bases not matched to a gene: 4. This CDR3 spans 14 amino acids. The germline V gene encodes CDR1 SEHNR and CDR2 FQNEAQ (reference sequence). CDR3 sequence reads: CASSFRQGDTEAFF. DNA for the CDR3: TGTGCCAGCAGCTTCAGACAGGGTGACACTGAAGCTTTCTTT.

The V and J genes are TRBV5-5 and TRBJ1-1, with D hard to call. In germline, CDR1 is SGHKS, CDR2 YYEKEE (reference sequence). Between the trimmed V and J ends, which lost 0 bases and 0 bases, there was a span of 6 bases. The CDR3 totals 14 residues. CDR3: CASSLEWVNTEAFF. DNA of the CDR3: TGTGCCAGCAGCTTGGAATGGGTGAACACTGAAGCTTTCTTT.

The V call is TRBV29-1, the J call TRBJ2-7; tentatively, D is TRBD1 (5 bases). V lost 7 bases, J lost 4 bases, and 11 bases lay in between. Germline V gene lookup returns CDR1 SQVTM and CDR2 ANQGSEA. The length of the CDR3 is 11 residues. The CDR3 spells CSGADSYEQYF. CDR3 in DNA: TGCAGCGGGGCCGACAGTTACGAGCAGTACTTC.

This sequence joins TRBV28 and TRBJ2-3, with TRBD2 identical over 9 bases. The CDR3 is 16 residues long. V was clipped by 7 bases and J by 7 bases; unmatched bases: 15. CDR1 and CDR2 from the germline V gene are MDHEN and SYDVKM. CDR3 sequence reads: CASTPRGAGGTNTQYF. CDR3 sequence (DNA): TGTGCCAGCACCCCTCGGGGAGCGGGAGGCACGAATACGCAGTATTTT.

The CDR3 coding sequence is TGTGCCAGCAGCTCGGGACTAGCGCCGAACACCGGGGAGCTGTTTTTT. Translating it yields CASSSGLAPNTGELFF. The chain uses TRBV6-5 and TRBJ2-2; 10 positions match TRBD2. After removal of 6 bases from V and 0 bases from J, the junction contained 4 bases not matched to a gene. Germline CDR1 reads MNHEY; CDR2 reads SVGAGI. The CDR3 sequence is 16 residues long.

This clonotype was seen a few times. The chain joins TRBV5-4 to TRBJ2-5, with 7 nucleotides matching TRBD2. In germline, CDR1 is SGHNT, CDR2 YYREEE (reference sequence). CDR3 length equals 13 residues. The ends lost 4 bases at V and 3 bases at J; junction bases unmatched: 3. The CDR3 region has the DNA TGTGCCAGCAGCAGGGCGGGAGAAGAGACCCAGTACTTC. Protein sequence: CASSRAGEETQYF.

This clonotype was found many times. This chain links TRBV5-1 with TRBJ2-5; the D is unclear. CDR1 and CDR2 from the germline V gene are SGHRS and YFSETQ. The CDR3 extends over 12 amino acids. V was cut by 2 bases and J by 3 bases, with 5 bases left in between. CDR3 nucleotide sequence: TGCGCCAGCAGCTTACAGAAAGAGACCCAGTACTTC. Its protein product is CASSLQKETQYF.

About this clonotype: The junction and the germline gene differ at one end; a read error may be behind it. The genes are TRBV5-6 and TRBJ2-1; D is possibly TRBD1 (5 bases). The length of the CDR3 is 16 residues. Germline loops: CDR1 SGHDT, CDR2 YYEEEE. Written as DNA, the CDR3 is TGTGCCACTTGGAAGCGACAGCTAAGCTCCTACAATGAGCAGCTCTTC. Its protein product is CATWKRQLSSYNEQLF.

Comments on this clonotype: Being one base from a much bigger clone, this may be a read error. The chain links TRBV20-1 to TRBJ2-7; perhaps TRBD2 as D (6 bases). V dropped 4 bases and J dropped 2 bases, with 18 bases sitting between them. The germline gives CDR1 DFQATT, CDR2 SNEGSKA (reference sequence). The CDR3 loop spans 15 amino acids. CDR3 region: CSATPWGGAAYEQYF. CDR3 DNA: TGCAGTGCTACCCCTTGGGGAGGAGCGGCCTACGAGCAGTACTTC.

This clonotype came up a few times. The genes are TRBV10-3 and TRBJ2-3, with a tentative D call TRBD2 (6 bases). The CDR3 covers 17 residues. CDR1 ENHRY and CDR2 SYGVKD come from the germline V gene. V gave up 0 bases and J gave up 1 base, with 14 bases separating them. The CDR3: CAISESGLLGGTDTQYF. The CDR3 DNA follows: TGTGCCATCAGTGAGTCGGGACTTCTCGGAGGCACAGATACGCAGTATTTT.

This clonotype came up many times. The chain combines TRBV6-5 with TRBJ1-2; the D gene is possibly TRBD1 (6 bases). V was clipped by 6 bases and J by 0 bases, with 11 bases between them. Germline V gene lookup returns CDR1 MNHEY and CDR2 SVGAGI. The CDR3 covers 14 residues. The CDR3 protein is CASSGQYSNYGYTF. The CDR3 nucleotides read TGTGCCAGCAGCGGACAGTACTCTAACTATGGCTACACCTTC.

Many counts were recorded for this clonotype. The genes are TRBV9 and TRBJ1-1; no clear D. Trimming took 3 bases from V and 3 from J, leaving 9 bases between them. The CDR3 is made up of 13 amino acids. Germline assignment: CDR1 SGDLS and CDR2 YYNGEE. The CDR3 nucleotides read TGTGCCAGCAGCGCCTCCAGATACACTGAAGCTTTCTTT. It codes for CASSASRYTEAFF.

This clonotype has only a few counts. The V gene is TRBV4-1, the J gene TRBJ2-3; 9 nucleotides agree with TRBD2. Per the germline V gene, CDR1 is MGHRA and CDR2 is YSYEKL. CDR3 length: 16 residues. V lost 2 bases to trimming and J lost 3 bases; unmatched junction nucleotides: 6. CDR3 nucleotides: TGCGCCAGCAGCCAATTTAGCGGGAGATGGACAGATACGCAGTATTTT. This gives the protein CASSQFSGRWTDTQYF.

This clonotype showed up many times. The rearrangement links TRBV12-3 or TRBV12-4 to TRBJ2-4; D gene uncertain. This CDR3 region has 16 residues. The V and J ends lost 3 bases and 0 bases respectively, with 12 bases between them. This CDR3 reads CASSFDWALAKNIQYF. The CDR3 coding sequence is TGTGCCAGCAGTTTCGACTGGGCCTTAGCCAAAAACATTCAGTACTTC.

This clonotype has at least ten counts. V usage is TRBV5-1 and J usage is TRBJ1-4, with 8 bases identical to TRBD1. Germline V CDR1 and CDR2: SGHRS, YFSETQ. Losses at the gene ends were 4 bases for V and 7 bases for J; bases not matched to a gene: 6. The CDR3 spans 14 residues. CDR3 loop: CASSPQGAREKLFF. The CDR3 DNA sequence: TGCGCCAGCAGCCCTCAGGGGGCACGTGAAAAACTGTTTTTT. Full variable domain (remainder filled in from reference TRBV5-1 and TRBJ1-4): KAGVTQTPRYLIKTRGQQVTLSCSPISGHRSVSWYQQTPGQGLQFLFEYFSETQRNKGNFPGRFSGRQFSNSRSEMNVSTLELGDSALYLCASSPQGAREKLFFGSGTQLSVL.

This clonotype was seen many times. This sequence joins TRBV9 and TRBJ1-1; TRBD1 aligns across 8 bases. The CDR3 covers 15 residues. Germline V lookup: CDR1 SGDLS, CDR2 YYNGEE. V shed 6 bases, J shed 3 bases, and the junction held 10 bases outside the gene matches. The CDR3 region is CASTRTGLWDTEAFF. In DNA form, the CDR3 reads TGTGCCAGCACCCGGACAGGGCTATGGGACACTGAAGCTTTCTTT.

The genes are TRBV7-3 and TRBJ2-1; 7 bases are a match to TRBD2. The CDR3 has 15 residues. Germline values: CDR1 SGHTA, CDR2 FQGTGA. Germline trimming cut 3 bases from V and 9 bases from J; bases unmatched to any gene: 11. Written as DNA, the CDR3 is TGTGCCAGCAGCTTCACTAGCGCTAGTGATAGTGAGCAGTTCTTC. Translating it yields CASSFTSASDSEQFF. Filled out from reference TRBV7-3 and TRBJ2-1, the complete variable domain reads GAGVSQTPSNKVTEKGKYVELRCDPISGHTALYWYRQSLGQGPEFLIYFQGTGAADDSGLPNDRFFAVRPEGSVSTLKIQRTERGDSAVYLCASSFTSASDSEQFFGPGTRLTVL.

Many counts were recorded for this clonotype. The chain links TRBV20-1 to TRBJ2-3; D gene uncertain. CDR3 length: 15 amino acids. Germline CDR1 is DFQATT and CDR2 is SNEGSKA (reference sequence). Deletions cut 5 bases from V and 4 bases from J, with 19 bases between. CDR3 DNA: TGCAGTGCTGGCCCCCTAAAAGGGCGAGCAGATACGCAGTATTTT. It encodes CSAGPLKGRADTQYF.

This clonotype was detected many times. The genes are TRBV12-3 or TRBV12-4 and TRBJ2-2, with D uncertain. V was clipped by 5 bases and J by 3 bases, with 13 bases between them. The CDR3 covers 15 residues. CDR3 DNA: TGTGCCAGCAGTCTGTGGGTAGGGCACACCGGGGAGCTGTTTTTT. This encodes CASSLWVGHTGELFF.